This TCR beta chain comes out of a study of shared clonotypes between healthy human individuals. Study-wide results and caveats: Donors were few, which limited the genetic and exposure-history diversity represented. As a rule, naive subsets had a larger estimated richness than memory subsets.

Naive CD8 cells comprised CD45RO-negative, CCR7-positively selected cells, excluding terminally differentiated effector memory CD45RA+ cells. Only Caucasian adults living in Nashville, Tennessee made up the donor group. Germline CDR1 SGHNT, CDR2 YYREEE (reference sequence). V trimming: 0 bases; J trimming: 3 bases; junction bases outside the gene matches: 3. The CDR3 is 16 residues long. TCRdb keeps only in-frame clones here, not all; method: immunoSEQ multiplex PCR. This sample has about 2.1 million clones, with roughly 91% found just once. Worth noting for this clone: What it binds is not known.

The sequencing sample was made of naive CD8+ T cells from PBMCs. This receptor was identified in a man aged 18 to 30 in good health. Some clones in this sample may be carry-over from other donors' samples. J is TRBJ2-2 and V is TRBV5-4, with TRBD2 matching over 9 bases. This chain's CDR3 is CASSLGLAGYTGELFF. CDR3 nucleotide sequence: TGTGCCAGCAGCTTGGGGCTAGCGGGATACACCGGGGAGCTGTTTTTT.